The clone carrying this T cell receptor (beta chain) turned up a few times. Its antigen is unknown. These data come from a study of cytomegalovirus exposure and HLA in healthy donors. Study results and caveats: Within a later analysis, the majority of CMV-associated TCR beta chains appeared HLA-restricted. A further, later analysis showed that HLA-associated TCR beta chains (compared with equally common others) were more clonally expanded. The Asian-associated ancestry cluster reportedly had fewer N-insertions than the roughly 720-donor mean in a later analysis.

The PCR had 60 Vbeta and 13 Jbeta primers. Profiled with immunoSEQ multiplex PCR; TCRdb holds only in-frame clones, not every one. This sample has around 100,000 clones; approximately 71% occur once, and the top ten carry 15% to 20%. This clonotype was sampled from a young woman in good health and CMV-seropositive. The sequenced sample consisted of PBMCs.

In DNA form, the CDR3 reads TGTGCCAGCAGCCAGAAGCGGGAGAGCTCCTACGAGCAGTACTTC. This encodes CASSQKRESSYEQYF. This rearrangement joins TRBV4-2 to TRBJ2-7, with 8 positions matching TRBD2. After removal of 3 bases from V and 0 bases from J, the junction contained 4 bases not matched to a gene. The germline V gene has CDR1 LGHNA and CDR2 YNFKEQ. This CDR3 contains 15 residues.